The present T cell receptor (beta chain) was sequenced within a study of cytomegalovirus exposure and HLA in healthy donors (dated by TCRdb to the late 2010s). Regarding the study in general: An earlier analysis of several hundred of the donors reported under 300 Gb of sequence data and 95 million to 120 million unique TCR beta sequences obtained from about 170 million T cells. HLA typing included class I and class II loci at four-digit resolution. Four to six DR-DQ haplotypes were handled as single units for association and clustering, since linkage in the cohort was strong. Every repertoire in the discovery cohort had been generated on one and the same sequencing platform. High-throughput TCR immunosequencing, statistical association of individual TCRs with disease status, and machine learning were combined to predict cytomegalovirus infection status. The study profiled the T cell repertoires of approximately 700 subjects by immunosequencing and related them to cytomegalovirus serostatus. Alongside the repertoire data, information on donor age, sex, ethnicity and CMV serostatus was compiled. Typing coverage varied by locus: roughly 629-640 donors for A, B, C, DRB1 and DQB1; roughly 510 for DQA1; nearly 610 for DPA1; more than 450 for DPB1. In addition to the first cohort of roughly 700 subjects, a separate validation cohort of approximately 130 different subjects was used. Among 300 to 450 genotyped donors of the cohort, an average of 235,054 unique TCR beta nucleotide sequences were sequenced per donor, about a sixth of them non-productive. In a later genetic analysis, genome-wide SNP genotypes for about 65% of the 666 donors were used, and that subset was treated as a discovery cohort. An early release that covered roughly 600 HLA-typed donors contained about 300 gigabases of sequencing data and approximately 85 million unique TCR sequences. Rather than using new phenotypic data, the later analysis identified candidate immune exposures from TCR beta sequences and from how often those sequences occurred across donors. An earlier analysis of several hundred of the donors applied high-throughput TCR beta sequencing to assess whether each TCR beta V gene segment acted as functional or pseudogenic. Of the 350 to 450 genotyped donors, 65% to 90% were placed in the genetic ancestry cluster associated with self-reported Caucasian donors. To study patterns of TCR occurrence, a later analysis re-analyzed previously published TCR beta repertoires from under 750 donors and added high-resolution HLA genotyping. The aim of the study was to test whether cataloging public T cell receptors could identify signatures of past pathogen exposure. The full study reports these points: Compared with the roughly 700-donor mean, donors in an Asian-associated ancestry cluster had fewer N-insertions in productive TCRs, according to a later genetic analysis. A later analysis associated 17,000 or so TCR beta sequences with specific HLA alleles at a false discovery rate of 0.05. Three of the identified cytomegalovirus-associated TCR beta chains were confirmed in vitro to be specific for cytomegalovirus antigens. Most CMV-associated TCR beta chains appeared to be HLA-restricted in a later analysis, and the HLA associations seemed to be driven largely by CMV exposure. According to a later analysis, TCR association rates differed among HLA loci, with DRB1 alleles showing the most associated TCRs and HLA-C alleles showing the fewest. In a later genetic analysis, a missense DCLRE1C variant was associated with V-gene and J-gene trimming of TCR beta chains, and the association was replicated in an independent cohort. In an earlier analysis of 587 of the donors, most TCR beta V segments appeared in productive rearrangements about 87% or about 30% of the time, broadly matching IMGT annotations. Roughly uniform sequencing depth across donors was assumed in presence/absence analyses, although this assumption may not hold. Some IMGT-functional V segments, including TRBV6-2 and TRBV6-3, could not be told apart with the 87-base-pair reads, so those segments were excluded. CMV serostatus was the only immune exposure information available for the cohort. In a later analysis, HLA-associated TCR beta chains showed more clonal expansion and lower generation probabilities than non-associated chains that were equally common. Linkage disequilibrium might explain the correlated functional status among segregating V segments, but an unknown experimental factor could not be excluded. A cluster of highly shared sequence variants was judged likely to be a technical artifact of the sequencing pipeline. Assigning TCR associations to individual alleles was difficult when HLA alleles, especially DR and DQ, strongly co-occurred. This cohort had only TCR beta chains sequenced, and the lack of alpha or paired-chain data limited which features could be detected. Most TCR sequences were observed very rarely across donors, whereas some public TCRs were present in many individuals. The study gave a list of roughly 150 TCR beta chains associated with cytomegalovirus. Because HLA typing was missing for some donors at each locus, association tests included only the typed subset. A further reported finding was that TCR beta sequences accurately predicted the HLA-A and HLA-B alleles for most subjects in the first cohort. A later analysis reported that several top co-occurrence clusters appeared linked to parvovirus B19, influenza, CMV and Epstein-Barr virus. According to the authors, the approach could potentially be generalized to other disease states and immunological phenotypes. Because counts were too low, seventeen rarely observed V segments, including chromosome 9 orphons, were excluded from the earlier analysis of fewer than 650 of the donors. The classifier was reported to diagnose cytomegalovirus status with high specificity and sensitivity in both the original cohort and the validation cohort.

In the case of this clone: Its antigen specificity is not known. Within one base of it there is no much larger clone, and no base qualities were kept.

Library creation used the immunoSEQ multiplex PCR assay. The multiplex PCR relied on a mix of 60 forward primers for TCR Vbeta segments and 13 reverse primers for TCR Jbeta segments. The CDR3 region of rearranged TCR beta genes was amplified from genomic DNA by a multiplex PCR assay. On the Illumina HiSeq System, the amplified TCR beta libraries were sequenced as 87-base-pair reads. From the authors' description of their analysis: In a later analysis, some 80 million unique TCR beta chains were counted across the roughly 670 repertoires, and roughly 11 million of these chains were shared by at least two donors. To remove PCR and sequencing errors, raw reads were error-corrected and collapsed into unique sequences using a nearest-neighbor algorithm that merged closely related sequences. CDR3 sequences were aligned to IMGT reference sequences to assign V, D and J gene segments. For a sequence to be retained, a match of at least six nucleotides to both a V gene segment and a J gene segment was required. Rearrangements were called productive when the CDR3 lacked stop codons and stayed in frame with V and J; all others were non-productive. CDR3 was defined according to IMGT convention as the region running from the second conserved V-encoded cysteine to the conserved J-encoded phenylalanine. Sequences without an unambiguous match to a single V gene segment were excluded from the earlier analysis of about 630 of the donors. In an earlier analysis of a few hundred of the donors, V segments were called functional above 56.7% productive rearrangements and were called segregating when the between-donor standard deviation exceeded 5%. A statistical classification framework was developed to diagnose cytomegalovirus status using the catalog of TCR beta chain sequences. In a later analysis, V and J genes were assigned by comparing TCR nucleotide sequences against IMGT/GENE-DB human TR gene sequences. Using the TCRdist pipeline, a later analysis assigned CDR3 sequences along with most-parsimonious VDJ recombination scenarios. In a later analysis, every TCR beta chain was defined by the combination of its CDR3 amino acid sequence and its V-gene family, and reads without a unique V-gene family were dropped. A later analysis removed 450 to 600 highly shared, low-generation-probability nucleotide sequences to deal with suspected cross-contamination and a sequencing artifact. For each public chain, a later analysis derived a clonal expansion index from normalized ranks of inferred template counts within each repertoire. In a later analysis, generation probabilities were computed using a VDJ recombination model fitted to out-of-frame rearrangements, and the results were checked against IGoR. In a later analysis, TCR-TCR, TCR-HLA and TCR-CMV co-occurrence was scored with hypergeometric tests, and a repertoire-size bias correction was applied to TCR pairs. To estimate false discovery rates, a later analysis permuted the HLA or CMV assignments 20 times. In a later analysis, co-occurring TCRs were grouped with DBSCAN, and TCRdist sequence similarity was added when clustering was performed within HLA-allele-positive subsets. Repertoires with fewer than 30,000 or more than 120,000 public chains, plus five repertoires with anomalous nucleotide sharing, were excluded from co-occurrence clustering. TCRdb retrieved this table from immuneACCESS and kept in-frame rearrangements only. Not all clones are present; in checked studies, unresolved V genes account for under half, and no reason is known for the remainder. V, J and clone size derive from that table, while D and trimming were established from the DNA sequence. A total of around 180,000 clones appear in this sample, about three quarters of them only once. Approximately 1.5% of the sample rests with the top ten.

V ends up 5 bases short and J 6 bases short, with an unmatched junction base count of 7. CDR1 and CDR2 are read off the germline V gene as MNHEY and SVGAGI. Counted from cysteine to phenylalanine, this CDR3 has 13 amino acids. Only the CDR3 part of the read is kept: 39 bases, read in frame from the first base. In total, around 600 healthy bone marrow donors made up the cohort. All cohort members were sampled while nominally healthy, although unrecorded immune exposures were likely present. The donor was CMV seronegative and belonged to the group of under 400 seronegative cohort members. A peripheral blood sample was collected from each donor, and TCR beta sequencing was performed on peripheral blood mononuclear cells. The Qiagen DNeasy Blood Extraction Kit was used to extract genomic DNA from the blood cell samples.

The sequence is built from TRBV6-5 and TRBJ2-7; 7 central bases correspond to TRBD1. The sequence came from a girl between 10 and 17 years old in good health and CMV-seronegative. Source material: PBMCs. The CDR3 here reads CASSLDRRAEQYF. The sequenced DNA: TGTGCCAGCAGTCTGGACAGGCGGGCCGAGCAGTACTTC.